Below, 14 T cell receptor beta chains from the same sample are listed, as sequenced in a study of chemoradiotherapy in HPV16-positive cancers. Some clones are missing from TCRdb's copy, which holds only in-frame ones; the method was immunoSEQ multiplex PCR. The profile shows roughly 32,000 clones, about 88% of them singletons. The sequences come from blood, collected from a patient who underwent chemoradiotherapy. The source is a human donor with HPV-associated anogenital cancer.

The chain is built from TRBV19 and TRBJ2-7; 9 bases are shared with TRBD1. V lost 6 bases to trimming and J lost 3 bases; unmatched junction nucleotides: 3. Germline-derived CDR1 and CDR2 are LNHDA and SQIVND (reference sequence). The CDR3 is 13 residues long. CDR3 loop: CASRGQGRYEQYF. CDR3 nucleotide sequence: TGTGCCAGTAGGGGACAGGGTCGCTACGAGCAGTACTTC.

The chain links TRBV29-1 to TRBJ1-1; D unresolved. This CDR3 has 11 residues. The ends were cut back, 6 bases at V and 11 bases at J, with 16 bases in the middle. CDR1 is SQVTM and CDR2 is ANQGSEA in the germline V gene. The CDR3 DNA is TGCAGCGTCCGGTCCGGGTTTGGGGCTTTCTTT. Translation: CSVRSGFGAFF.

CDR3 DNA sequence: TGTGCCAGCAGCTCAGGACAGGGAAACATTCAGTACTTC. Its translation is CASSSGQGNIQYF. The rearrangement links TRBV5-4 to TRBJ2-4; 8 nucleotides match TRBD1. Trimming at V came to 3 bases and at J to 6 bases, leaving 2 bases not matched to a gene. This CDR3 has 13 residues. CDR1 SGHNT and CDR2 YYREEE come from the germline V gene (reference sequence).

The rearrangement joins TRBV27 to TRBJ2-2; no reliable D call. CDR3 length equals 16 residues. Trimming cost V 4 bases and J 0 bases, with 12 bases left between them. The germline gives CDR1 MNHEY, CDR2 SMNVEV (reference sequence). The chain's CDR3 is CASSSVGLTNTGELFF. CDR3 in DNA: TGTGCCAGCAGTTCTGTCGGGCTGACGAACACCGGGGAGCTGTTTTTT.

The V gene is TRBV7-3, the J gene TRBJ1-5, with D perhaps TRBD1 (5 bases). This CDR3 region has 13 residues. V lost 5 bases and J lost 8, with 13 bases in between. Germline V gene lookup returns CDR1 SGHTA and CDR2 FQGTGA. CDR3: CASSPSPREPQHF. For the CDR3, the DNA is TGTGCCAGCAGCCCGAGCCCCAGGGAGCCCCAGCATTTT.

CDR3 region: CASSVVQGSTEAFF. The CDR3 DNA follows: TGTGCCAGCAGCGTAGTTCAGGGATCCACTGAAGCTTTCTTT. The chain couples TRBV9 to TRBJ1-1; D is perhaps TRBD1 (5 bases). This CDR3 has 14 residues. Deletions cut 0 bases from V and 4 bases from J, with 10 bases between. CDR1 is SGDLS and CDR2 is YYNGEE in the germline V gene.

This clone was counted a few times. The V call is TRBV4-1, the J call TRBJ1-2, with D perhaps matching TRBD1 (5 bases). V dropped 3 bases and J dropped 2 bases, with 16 bases sitting between them. The CDR3 covers 16 residues. CDR1 and CDR2 from the germline V gene are MGHRA and YSYEKL. The CDR3 DNA reads as TGCGCCAGCAGCCAGCCACTCCGGGGGGGGAACTATGGCTACACCTTC. This codes for CASSQPLRGGNYGYTF.

CDR3 amino acids: CASSSGGAGDTGELFF. The CDR3 DNA reads TGTGCCAGCAGTTCAGGTGGGGCAGGGGACACCGGGGAGCTGTTTTTT. The rearrangement uses TRBV27 and TRBJ2-2, with D perhaps matching TRBD1 (6 bases). Trimming pared 4 bases from V and 3 bases from J, leaving 15 bases between. The CDR3 is 16 residues long. Germline lookup yields CDR1 MNHEY and CDR2 SMNVEV (reference sequence).

The J gene is TRBJ2-7, the V gene TRBV6-5; D is perhaps TRBD1 or TRBD2 (6 bases each). CDR3 length equals 13 residues. Germline assignment: CDR1 MNHEY and CDR2 SVGAGI. Trimming shortened V by 6 bases and J by 2 bases, and 11 bases separated the two germline ends. The CDR3 loop is CASRDGGTYEQYF. In nucleotides, the CDR3 is TGTGCCAGCAGGGACGGGGGCACCTACGAGCAGTACTTC.

This clone was detected only once. V and J are TRBV9 and TRBJ2-2, with D perhaps assigned TRBD1 or TRBD2 (5 bases each). This CDR3 region has 17 residues. V shed 4 bases and J shed 0 bases, with 16 bases lying between them. The germline V gene encodes CDR1 SGDLS and CDR2 YYNGEE. For the CDR3, the DNA is TGTGCCAGCAGCCCTCGTGGGGGATCGGCGAACACCGGGGAGCTGTTTTTT. It codes for CASSPRGGSANTGELFF.

The V call is TRBV5-5, the J call TRBJ2-2; 9 bases are shared with TRBD1. Germline V gene data show CDR1 as SGHKS and CDR2 as YYEKEE (reference sequence). V shed 5 bases and J 4 bases; nucleotides not matched to a gene: 9. The CDR3 consists of 16 residues. The CDR3 coding sequence is TGTGCCAGCAGTCATGCGGGACAGGGTCGCACCGGGGAGCTGTTTTTT. Encoded protein: CASSHAGQGRTGELFF.

The chain is built from TRBV19 and TRBJ2-2, with D unresolved. The CDR3 is made up of 14 amino acids. CDR1 and CDR2 from the germline V gene are LNHDA and SQIVND (reference sequence). Between the trimmed V and J ends, which lost 3 bases and 6 bases, there was a span of 11 bases. The CDR3 spells CASSIGKGSGELFF. Here the CDR3 DNA reads TGTGCCAGTAGTATTGGGAAGGGATCCGGGGAGCTGTTTTTT.

This clone has a single count. The chain joins TRBV30 to TRBJ1-2, with D unclear. This CDR3 has 13 amino acids. Germline V gene sequence: CDR1 GTSNPN, CDR2 SVGIG (reference sequence). V gave up 4 bases and J gave up 4 bases, with 13 bases separating them. The CDR3 coding sequence is TGTGCCTGGAATCTAGGAACTTTCTATGGCTACACCTTC. Amino acid sequence: CAWNLGTFYGYTF.

V is TRBV9 and J is TRBJ1-5; D might be TRBD1 (5 bases). Germline V gene lookup returns CDR1 SGDLS and CDR2 YYNGEE. V gave up 0 bases and J gave up 0 bases, with 7 bases separating them. The CDR3 covers 15 residues. The DNA of the CDR3 is TGTGCCAGCAGCGTAGCAGGGTATAGCAATCAGCCCCAGCATTTT. Protein: CASSVAGYSNQPQHF.